This TCR beta chain is from a study of cytomegalovirus exposure and HLA in healthy donors. About the study: Membership in the Caucasian-associated ancestry cluster was found for 81% of around 380 genotyped donors. Study-level results: The authors listed 150 to 200 TCR beta chains as cytomegalovirus-associated. According to an earlier analysis, most TCR beta V segments yielded productive rearrangements about 90% or about 30% of the time. An analysis that came later showed most CMV-associated TCR beta chains appearing HLA-restricted.

From germline, CDR1 is LGHNA and CDR2 YSLEER. The length of the CDR3 is 14 residues. The V gene end was trimmed by 2 bases and the J gene end by 3 bases; junction bases not matched to a gene: 2. A word on this clone: What it recognizes is unknown.

PCR used 60 Vbeta primers and 13 Jbeta primers. Sequenced by immunoSEQ multiplex PCR; TCRdb stores in-frame clones only, minus some. The sample has about 190,000 clones; under 85% are singletons. Sequences were obtained from PBMCs. This clonotype was sampled from a woman under 30 in good health and CMV-seronegative. This sequence joins TRBV4-3 and TRBJ2-3; 7 bases line up with TRBD1. The CDR3 region is CASSQSDRTDTQYF. CDR3 bases: TGCGCCAGCAGCCAATCGGACAGGACAGATACGCAGTATTTT.